This T cell receptor beta chain derives from a study of human T cells and chemical hapten exposure. The wider study: Upper-back patches of 0.01% DPC were read at 6 days. Among samples, TCR yields varied mainly because of small differences in pooled library volume.

Time point in this sample: pre-sensitization, week 0. Treatment: therapeutic diphenylcyclopropenone sensitization with weekly scalp DPC. Germline V CDR1 and CDR2: MNHNS, SASEGT. The CDR3 sequence is 15 residues long. Trimming took 9 bases from V and 1 from J, leaving 18 bases between them. TCRdb passed the RACE reads through MiXCR, listing each CDR3 protein once. The table has some 400,000 distinct CDR3 sequences, about 5.1% seen once; the top ten hold approximately 2.8%. The sequence was obtained from a woman between 50 and 59 years old with alopecia areata. Some clones in this sample may be carry-over from other donors' samples. The specimen was whole blood, collected in connection with sensitization to the hapten diphenylcyclopropenone (DPC). The chain carries TRBV6-1 and TRBJ1-1, with D tentatively TRBD1 (5 bases). CDR3 nucleotides: TGTGCCAGTACATTAGGCGGGGCCGCGAACACTGAAGCTTTCTTT. This translates into CASTLGGAANTEAFF.